The clone carrying this T cell receptor (beta chain) was found once. Its specificity is unknown. PCR employed 60 Vbeta and 13 Jbeta primers. Clones were read by immunoSEQ multiplex PCR, and TCRdb kept only the in-frame ones, dropping some. The table includes approximately 250,000 clones, 70% to 90% detected once. This specimen belongs to a study of cytomegalovirus exposure and HLA in healthy donors. Study-level results: Some V segments (TRBV6-2 and TRBV6-3 among them) were excluded as indistinguishable. Association of under 20,000 TCR beta sequences with HLA alleles was found at 0.05 false discovery rate in a later analysis. Sequencing depth roughly uniform across donors was assumed in presence/absence analyses.

The CDR3 consists of 14 residues. Germline V gene data show CDR1 as SGHVS and CDR2 as FNYEAQ. J gave up 6 bases and V 2 bases, and 6 bases lay outside the gene matches. V is TRBV7-6 and J is TRBJ2-7, with 8 bases aligning to TRBD2. Specimen: PBMCs. The TCR was taken from a girl aged 2 to 10 in good health and CMV-seronegative. CDR3 amino acids: CASSLLAGGSEQYF. The CDR3 bases are TGTGCCAGCAGCTTATTGGCGGGGGGATCCGAGCAGTACTTC.